This entry features one TCR beta chain sequence. Its antigen remains unknown. This entry belongs to a study of T-cell memory formation after mild COVID-19. Study at large: Clusters of TCRs were largely donor specific.

General study results and limits: Contracting CD4+ clones sat mainly in CM and EM; CD8+ in EMRA. Memory sampled before infection contained some responding clones, suggesting cross-reactive memory joined.

The CDR3 has 15 amino acids. Germline assignment: CDR1 MGHDK and CDR2 SYGVNS. V lost 3 bases and J 2 bases, leaving 11 bases between the germline ends. After 5'RACE with constant-segment primers, TCR alpha and TCR beta cDNA libraries carrying sample barcodes and UMIs were obtained. Via MiXCR, TCRdb re-called the 5' RACE reads, giving one row per CDR3 protein. Among over 35,000 distinct CDR3 sequences listed, more than 9% were seen once. This TCR was sampled from an adult woman who had mild COVID-19 (a few samples of this study predate the infection). Cell type and time point are not known. Sequenced input: PBMCs or a T cell subset sorted from them (not recorded which). The J gene is TRBJ2-1, the V gene TRBV25-1; tentatively, D is TRBD2 (5 bases). The DNA of the CDR3 is TGTGCCAGCAGTGATGGAGCGGACCCCTACAATGAGCAGTTCTTC. Protein sequence: CASSDGADPYNEQFF.